This is a list of T cell receptor beta chains from one sample in a study of cytomegalovirus exposure and HLA in healthy donors. Libraries were prepared by immunoSEQ multiplex PCR; TCRdb keeps only in-frame clonotypes and omits some of them. Seen here are approximately 88,000 clones, roughly 73% observed once, and the top ten hold 6.5% to 8%. The sample consisted of PBMCs. The source of these receptors is a man aged 50-59 years in good health and CMV-seropositive. CDR3s include the opening cysteine and the closing phenylalanine or tryptophan. A D gene is named only where the DNA matches it firmly. Clone size appears in some rows only: once, few, many, or a class for an expanded clone.

abundance: NA
j_gene: TRBJ1-4
v_gene: TRBV5-4
len: 16
d_gene: TRBD1
CDR3aa: CASSQDRGTGGEKLFF
CDR3nt: TGTGCCAGCAGCCAGGACCGGGGGACAGGGGGTGAAAAACTGTTTTTT

abundance: NA
j_gene: TRBJ1-1
v_gene: TRBV7-2
len: 13
d_gene: TRBD1
CDR3aa: CASSSGQGTEAFF
CDR3nt: TGTGCCAGCAGCTCCGGACAGGGGACTGAAGCTTTCTTT

abundance: few
j_gene: TRBJ1-1
v_gene: TRBV4-3
len: 14
d_gene: TRBD1
CDR3aa: CASSQVEGAAEAFF
CDR3nt: TGCGCCAGCAGCCAAGTGGAGGGGGCCGCTGAAGCTTTCTTT

abundance: NA
j_gene: TRBJ2-2
v_gene: TRBV6-1
len: 14
d_gene: NA
CDR3aa: CASSEDYLNGELFF
CDR3nt: TGTGCCAGCAGTGAAGACTACCTCAACGGGGAGCTGTTTTTT

abundance: NA
j_gene: TRBJ2-7
v_gene: TRBV11-2
len: 13
d_gene: TRBD2
CDR3aa: CASSPVGGVEQYF
CDR3nt: TGTGCCAGCAGCCCCGTGGGGGGGGTCGAGCAGTACTTC

abundance: NA
j_gene: TRBJ1-1
v_gene: TRBV6-5
len: 15
d_gene: TRBD1
CDR3aa: CASSLGQGMRTEAFF
CDR3nt: TGTGCCAGCAGCCTAGGACAGGGGATGAGGACTGAAGCTTTCTTT

abundance: NA
j_gene: TRBJ2-5
v_gene: TRBV4-2
len: 14
d_gene: NA
CDR3aa: CASSQATGFTEQYF
CDR3nt: TGTGCCAGCAGCCAAGCAACAGGGTTCACGGAGCAGTACTTC

abundance: few
j_gene: TRBJ1-2
v_gene: TRBV28
len: 14
d_gene: TRBD1
CDR3aa: CASSEQGAYYGYTF
CDR3nt: TGTGCCAGCAGCGAACAGGGGGCGTACTATGGCTACACCTTC

abundance: few
j_gene: TRBJ2-7
v_gene: TRBV4-1
len: 17
d_gene: NA
CDR3aa: CASSQERPSGNSYEQYF
CDR3nt: TGCGCCAGCAGCCAAGAGAGGCCCTCAGGGAACTCCTACGAGCAGTACTTC

abundance: once
j_gene: TRBJ1-6
v_gene: TRBV5-6
len: 16
d_gene: TRBD1
CDR3aa: CASSADRGSYNSPLHF
CDR3nt: TGTGCCAGCAGCGCGGACAGGGGGTCCTATAATTCACCCCTCCACTTT

abundance: few
j_gene: TRBJ2-7
v_gene: TRBV6-1
len: 13
d_gene: NA
CDR3aa: CASSASRIGEQYF
CDR3nt: TGTGCCAGCAGTGCTTCTAGAATCGGCGAGCAGTACTTC

abundance: NA
j_gene: TRBJ2-1
v_gene: TRBV6-5
len: 14
d_gene: TRBD2
CDR3aa: CASSTSSGGAEQFF
CDR3nt: TGTGCCAGCAGTACGTCTAGCGGGGGGGCTGAGCAGTTCTTC

abundance: NA
j_gene: TRBJ2-6
v_gene: TRBV7-6
len: 17
d_gene: TRBD2
CDR3aa: CASSLAPGGSGANVLTF
CDR3nt: TGTGCCAGCAGCTTAGCGCCGGGGGGTTCTGGGGCCAACGTCCTGACTTTC

abundance: NA
j_gene: TRBJ2-1
v_gene: TRBV10-3
len: 13
d_gene: NA
CDR3aa: CAISESPGDEQFF
CDR3nt: TGTGCCATCAGTGAGTCGCCGGGGGATGAGCAGTTCTTC

abundance: once
j_gene: TRBJ2-2
v_gene: TRBV7-9
len: 16
d_gene: NA
CDR3aa: CASSRSQPRNTGELFF
CDR3nt: TGTGCCAGCAGCCGGTCCCAGCCTAGGAACACCGGGGAGCTGTTTTTT

abundance: NA
j_gene: TRBJ1-6
v_gene: TRBV30
len: 13
d_gene: TRBD1
CDR3aa: CAWAGTGTSPLHF
CDR3nt: TGTGCCTGGGCCGGGACAGGGACATCACCCCTCCACTTT

abundance: NA
j_gene: TRBJ1-1
v_gene: TRBV27
len: 13
d_gene: NA
CDR3aa: CASSLLGGTEAFF
CDR3nt: TGTGCCAGCAGTTTATTGGGGGGCACTGAAGCTTTCTTT

abundance: NA
j_gene: TRBJ1-1
v_gene: TRBV28
len: 11
d_gene: NA
CDR3aa: CASSIDTEAFF
CDR3nt: TGTGCCAGCTCTATCGACACTGAAGCTTTCTTT

abundance: few
j_gene: TRBJ2-6
v_gene: TRBV7-9
len: 16
d_gene: TRBD1
CDR3aa: CASSTGQGSGANVLTF
CDR3nt: TGTGCCAGCAGCACCGGACAGGGTTCTGGGGCCAACGTCCTGACTTTC

abundance: NA
j_gene: TRBJ2-2
v_gene: TRBV7-3
len: 15
d_gene: TRBD1
CDR3aa: CATLAGTGNTGELFF
CDR3nt: TGTGCCACCCTCGCCGGGACAGGGAACACCGGGGAGCTGTTTTTT

abundance: NA
j_gene: TRBJ2-3
v_gene: TRBV7-2
len: 15
d_gene: TRBD2
CDR3aa: CASSVTSGGLDTQYF
CDR3nt: TGTGCCAGCAGCGTCACTAGCGGGGGGTTGGATACGCAGTATTTT

abundance: few
j_gene: TRBJ1-1
v_gene: TRBV6-5
len: 14
d_gene: NA
CDR3aa: CASSYSEGNTEAFF
CDR3nt: TGTGCCAGCAGTTACTCGGAGGGGAACACTGAAGCTTTCTTT

abundance: NA
j_gene: TRBJ2-3
v_gene: TRBV30
len: 13
d_gene: TRBD2
CDR3aa: CAWRTSGGGTQYF
CDR3nt: TGTGCCTGGCGGACTAGCGGGGGTGGTACGCAGTATTTT

abundance: NA
j_gene: TRBJ2-3
v_gene: TRBV7-3
len: 13
d_gene: NA
CDR3aa: CASSPRGKDTQYF
CDR3nt: TGTGCCAGCAGTCCCCGCGGGAAAGATACGCAGTATTTT

abundance: NA
j_gene: TRBJ1-1
v_gene: TRBV2
len: 16
d_gene: TRBD1
CDR3aa: CASSLSGTGYPTEAFF
CDR3nt: TGTGCCAGCAGCCTCAGCGGGACAGGGTACCCCACTGAAGCTTTCTTT

abundance: NA
j_gene: TRBJ1-4
v_gene: TRBV7-8
len: 14
d_gene: NA
CDR3aa: CASSKSGTNEKLFF
CDR3nt: TGTGCCAGCAGCAAGAGCGGCACTAATGAAAAACTGTTTTTT